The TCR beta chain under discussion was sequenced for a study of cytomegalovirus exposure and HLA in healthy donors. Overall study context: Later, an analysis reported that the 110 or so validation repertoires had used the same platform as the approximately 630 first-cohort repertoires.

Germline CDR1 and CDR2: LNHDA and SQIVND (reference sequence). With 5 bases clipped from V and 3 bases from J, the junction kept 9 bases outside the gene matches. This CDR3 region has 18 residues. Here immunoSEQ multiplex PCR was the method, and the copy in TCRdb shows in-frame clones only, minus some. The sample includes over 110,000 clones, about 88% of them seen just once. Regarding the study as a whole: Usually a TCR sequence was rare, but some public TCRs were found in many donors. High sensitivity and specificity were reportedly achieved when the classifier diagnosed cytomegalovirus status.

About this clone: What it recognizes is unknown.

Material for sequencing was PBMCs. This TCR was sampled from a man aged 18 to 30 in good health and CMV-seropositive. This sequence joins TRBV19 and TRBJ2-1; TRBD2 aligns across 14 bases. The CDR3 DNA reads TGTGCCAGTAGTCCCCGACTAGCGGGAGGGGTTTTCTACAATGAGCAGTTCTTC. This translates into CASSPRLAGGVFYNEQFF.